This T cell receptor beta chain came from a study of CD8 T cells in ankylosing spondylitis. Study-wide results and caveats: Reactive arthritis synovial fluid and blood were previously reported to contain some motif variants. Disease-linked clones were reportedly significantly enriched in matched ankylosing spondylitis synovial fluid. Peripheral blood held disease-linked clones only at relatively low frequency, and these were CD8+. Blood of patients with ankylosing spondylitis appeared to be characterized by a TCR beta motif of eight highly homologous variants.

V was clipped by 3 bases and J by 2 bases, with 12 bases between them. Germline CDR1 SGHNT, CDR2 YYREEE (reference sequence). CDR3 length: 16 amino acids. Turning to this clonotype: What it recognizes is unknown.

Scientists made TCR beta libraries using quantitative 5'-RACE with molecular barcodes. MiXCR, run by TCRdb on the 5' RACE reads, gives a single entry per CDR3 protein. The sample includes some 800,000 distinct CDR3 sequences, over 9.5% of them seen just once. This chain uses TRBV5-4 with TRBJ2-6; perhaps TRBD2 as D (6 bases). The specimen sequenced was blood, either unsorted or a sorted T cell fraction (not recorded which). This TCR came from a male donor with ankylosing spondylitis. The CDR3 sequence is CASSSGGVTGANVLTF. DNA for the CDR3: TGTGCCAGCAGCTCAGGAGGGGTTACTGGGGCCAACGTCCTGACTTTC. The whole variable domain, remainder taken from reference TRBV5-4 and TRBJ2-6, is ETGVTQSPTHLIKTRGQQVTLRCSSQSGHNTVSWYQQALGQGPQFIFQYYREEENGRGNFPPRFSGLQFPNYSSELNVNALELDDSALYLCASSSGGVTGANVLTFGAGSRLTVL.